This is a list of T cell receptor beta chains from one sample in a study of cytomegalovirus exposure and HLA in healthy donors. Clones were sequenced by immunoSEQ multiplex PCR, and TCRdb holds only the in-frame ones, with some missing. The table has some 240,000 clones, about 93% seen once; the top ten hold 1.7%. The sequencing sample was made of PBMCs. The receptor source for this set is a girl between 2 and 10 years old in good health and CMV-seronegative. CDR3s include the opening cysteine and the closing phenylalanine or tryptophan. The D gene is left open where the match is weak. Not all rows give a size; the values are once, few, many and, for expanded clones, a class.

j_call d_call clone_size cdr3_length v_call cdr3_aa cdr3_nt
TRBJ1-6 TRBD1 . 15 TRBV19 CASSMGQFGGSPLHF TGTGCCAGTAGTATGGGACAGTTTGGGGGTTCACCCCTCCACTTT
TRBJ2-5 . . 14 TRBV2 CASSRATSQETQYF TGTGCCAGCAGTCGCGCCACTTCTCAAGAGACCCAGTACTTC
TRBJ2-1 TRBD2 . 14 TRBV18 CASSQPSGRDEQFF TGTGCCAGCTCACAACCTAGCGGGAGGGATGAGCAGTTCTTC
TRBJ2-5 TRBD2 . 15 TRBV2 CASSDGGGSGDKQYF TGTGCCAGCAGTGACGGGGGGGGTAGCGGGGATAAGCAGTACTTC
TRBJ2-7 . . 15 TRBV19 CASSNPQGTHYEQYF TGTGCCAGTAGTAACCCGCAGGGGACCCACTACGAGCAGTACTTC
TRBJ2-7 TRBD1 . 14 TRBV19 CASSIPTGAGEQYF TGTGCCAGTAGTATCCCGACAGGGGCGGGGGAGCAGTACTTC
TRBJ1-1 . . 14 TRBV9 CASSVAAENTEAFF TGTGCCAGCAGCGTAGCTGCGGAGAACACTGAAGCTTTCTTT
TRBJ2-5 TRBD1 . 13 TRBV7-3 CASSSQGAETQYF TGTGCCAGCAGCTCGCAGGGGGCCGAGACCCAGTACTTC
TRBJ2-7 TRBD2 once 16 TRBV28 CASSGSGGTLSYEQYF TGTGCCAGCAGTGGAAGCGGGGGGACCCTCTCCTACGAGCAGTACTTC
TRBJ1-4 . . 12 TRBV5-1 CASSFDGRRLFF TGCGCCAGCAGCTTTGACGGCCGGCGGCTGTTTTTT
TRBJ1-1 TRBD1 . 11 TRBV30 CAWSLQGWTFF TGTGCCTGGAGCCTACAGGGGTGGACTTTCTTT
TRBJ1-5 . . 14 TRBV30 CAWSPGVSSGPQHF TGTGCCTGGAGTCCCGGGGTGAGTAGCGGGCCCCAGCATTTT
TRBJ2-1 . . 16 TRBV25-1 CASSEYSGALGGEQFF TGTGCCAGCAGTGAATATTCAGGTGCTCTCGGGGGTGAGCAGTTCTTC
TRBJ1-4 . . 14 TRBV19 CASSIWQNNEKLFF TGTGCCAGTAGTATCTGGCAAAATAATGAAAAACTGTTTTTT
TRBJ1-4 . . 14 TRBV2 CASSVWALSEKLFF TGTGCCAGCAGTGTGTGGGCCTTAAGTGAAAAACTGTTTTTT
TRBJ1-2 TRBD1 . 16 TRBV5-8 CASTEFGTGKAYGYTF TGTGCCAGCACCGAATTTGGGACAGGGAAGGCCTATGGCTACACCTTC
TRBJ1-5 . . 12 TRBV21-1 CAIARGEQPQHF TGTGCCATCGCCAGGGGGGAGCAGCCCCAGCATTTT
TRBJ2-7 TRBD2 . 14 TRBV15 CATSSGGSSYEQYF TGTGCCACCAGCAGCGGGGGGAGCTCCTACGAGCAGTACTTC
TRBJ2-7 TRBD1 . 14 TRBV25-1 CASSENRGAYEQYF TGTGCCAGCAGTGAGAACAGGGGTGCCTACGAGCAGTACTTC
TRBJ2-1 . few 18 TRBV5-6 CASSPQATEGLSYNEQFF TGTGCCAGCAGTCCCCAGGCAACGGAGGGGCTCTCCTACAATGAGCAGTTCTTC
TRBJ1-1 TRBD1 . 12 TRBV29-1 CSVKTGVTEAFF TGCAGCGTTAAAACAGGGGTCACTGAAGCTTTCTTT
TRBJ2-5 . . 15 TRBV28 CASSLRDSQRETQYF TGTGCCAGCAGTTTAAGGGACTCACAAAGGGAGACCCAGTACTTC
TRBJ2-5 . . 13 TRBV5-4 CASSRDYQETQYF TGTGCCAGCAGCCGGGACTACCAAGAGACCCAGTACTTC
TRBJ2-1 TRBD2 . 17 TRBV10-2 CASSDYVGEGPYNEQFF TGCGCCAGCAGTGACTACGTGGGGGAGGGCCCCTACAATGAGCAGTTCTTC
TRBJ2-5 TRBD2 . 15 TRBV10-2 CASSLERGGRETQYF TGCGCCAGCAGTCTCGAGCGGGGGGGCCGAGAGACCCAGTACTTC
TRBJ1-1 . . 15 TRBV10-3 CAISGKDISNTEAFF TGTGCCATCAGTGGGAAGGACATCTCGAACACTGAAGCTTTCTTT
TRBJ1-1 . . 16 TRBV6-5 CASSYFPGHPGEEAFF TGTGCCAGCAGTTACTTCCCGGGACACCCTGGTGAAGAAGCTTTCTTT
TRBJ2-7 TRBD1 . 14 TRBV5-4 CASSSGTGLYEQYF TGTGCCAGCAGCTCCGGGACAGGGCTCTACGAGCAGTACTTC
TRBJ2-7 . . 14 TRBV5-1 CASSLRDFPYEQYF TGCGCCAGCAGCTTGCGGGACTTTCCCTACGAGCAGTACTTC
TRBJ2-3 . . 15 TRBV19 CASSIDGGSTDTQYF TGTGCCAGTAGTATAGACGGCGGGTCCACAGATACGCAGTATTTT
TRBJ1-2 TRBD1 . 15 TRBV9 CASSAPTGDNYGYTF TGTGCCAGCAGCGCTCCGACAGGGGACAACTATGGCTACACCTTC
TRBJ1-6 TRBD1 . 16 TRBV9 CASSTGTALHNSPLHF TGTGCCAGCAGCACCGGGACAGCGCTTCATAATTCACCCCTCCACTTT
TRBJ2-7 TRBD2 . 15 TRBV4-1 CASSIERGRPYEQYF TGCGCCAGCAGCATAGAGCGGGGGAGACCCTACGAGCAGTACTTC
TRBJ2-3 TRBD2 . 16 TRBV29-1 CSGAKGGTSSPDTQYF TGCAGCGGAGCAAAGGGCGGGACTAGTTCCCCAGATACGCAGTATTTT
TRBJ1-1 . . 14 TRBV10-2 CASSSLLMNTEAFF TGCGCCAGCAGTTCCCTACTCATGAACACTGAAGCTTTCTTT
TRBJ1-5 . . 12 TRBV19 CASSIPGAPQHF TGTGCCAGTAGTATACCAGGGGCGCCCCAGCATTTT
TRBJ2-7 TRBD2 . 14 TRBV30 CAWRSEAGPYEQYF TGTGCCTGGAGGTCCGAAGCGGGGCCCTACGAGCAGTACTTC
TRBJ2-7 . . 13 TRBV15 CATSGDRPYEQYF TGTGCCACCAGCGGCGACAGACCCTACGAGCAGTACTTC
TRBJ2-3 . . 15 TRBV5-1 CASSLGGSSTDTQYF TGCGCCAGCAGCTTGGGTGGGAGTAGCACAGATACGCAGTATTTT
TRBJ1-5 . . 20 TRBV30 CAWSGDLGRGIIGSNQPQHF TGTGCCTGGAGTGGGGATCTGGGGAGAGGGATAATTGGCAGCAATCAGCCCCAGCATTTT
TRBJ2-7 . once 12 TRBV7-9 CSSSLGSGEQYF TGTTCCAGCAGCTTAGGCTCGGGTGAGCAGTACTTC
TRBJ1-2 TRBD1 . 14 TRBV27 CASSPNRGPGGYTF TGTGCCAGCAGTCCCAACAGGGGGCCCGGTGGCTACACCTTC
TRBJ2-3 TRBD2 . 15 TRBV25-1 CASSVPAGSTDTQYF TGTGCCAGCAGTGTACCAGCGGGGAGCACAGATACGCAGTATTTT
TRBJ2-7 TRBD1 . 13 TRBV2 CASRYGQGVEQYF TGTGCCAGCAGATACGGACAGGGGGTCGAGCAGTACTTC
TRBJ2-2 . . 17 TRBV9 CASSDPHGPGSTGELFF TGTGCCAGCAGCGACCCCCACGGCCCGGGGAGCACCGGGGAGCTGTTTTTT
TRBJ2-7 . . 13 TRBV11-1 CASSLLGAYEQYF TGTGCCAGCAGCTTATTAGGAGCCTACGAGCAGTACTTC